This TCR beta chain was observed in a study of blood T cells in healthy people across ages. Caucasian individuals from Russia who were healthy and aged about 6 to 100 acted as donors. For the second PCR, which ran for roughly 7 to 11 cycles, a sample-barcoded 5' primer and a J-beta primer mix were used. The template-switch adaptor, which had 12 random nucleotides, put a tag on each cDNA molecule. A single record per CDR3 protein comes from TCRdb applying MiXCR to the 5' RACE reads. The sample has over 1,500,000 distinct CDR3 sequences, roughly 50% seen once. Germline V gives CDR1 SGHAT, CDR2 FQDESV (reference sequence). The CDR3 covers 17 residues. Trimming pared 5 bases from V and 4 bases from J, leaving 24 bases between.

This chain links TRBV11-1 with TRBJ2-7; D is undetermined. Sequencing was done on a sample of blood. The origin of this receptor is a middle-aged woman in good health. This CDR3 is CASSPNPTMVRSYEQYF. In DNA form, the CDR3 reads TGTGCCAGCAGCCCAAACCCGACCATGGTCAGGTCGTACGAGCAGTACTTC.